This TCR beta chain was identified during a study of blood T cell repertoires in COVID-19. Repertoires were generated with immunoSEQ multiplex PCR, while TCRdb's copy carries only in-frame clones and drops some. The repertoire has 65,000 to 95,000 clones, around 79% of them found once; the top ten carry less than 7.5%. Germline V gene sequence: CDR1 LGHNA, CDR2 YSLEER. The length of the CDR3 is 19 residues. Losses at the gene ends were 3 bases for V and 1 base for J; bases not matched to a gene: 15. The TCR sequence derives from a man aged 50-60 years with active or convalescent COVID-19. The sequencing sample was made of peripheral blood. V and J are TRBV4-3 and TRBJ1-1, with 9 bases matching TRBD1. Here the CDR3 reads CASSHRITGGVSRNTEAFF. The CDR3 DNA reads TGCGCCAGCAGCCACCGCATTACAGGGGGCGTGAGTAGGAACACTGAAGCTTTCTTT.